The rows below give T cell receptor beta chains drawn from one sample of a study of control samples from healthy donors and cancer patients. Sequenced by immunoSEQ multiplex PCR; TCRdb stores in-frame clones only, minus some. The table shows over 40,000 clones, with 88% occurring only once. Sequenced sample: PBMCs. Every receptor here comes from a man aged 50 to 60 with head and neck cancer. CDR3s include the opening cysteine and the closing phenylalanine or tryptophan. A D gene is named only where the DNA matches it firmly. Size values are once, few and many counts, or a class for expanded clones, and some rows have none.

j_gene | d_gene | abundance | v_gene | CDR3aa | CDR3nt
TRBJ2-7 | NA | NA | TRBV18 | CASSPTPGQGDYEQYF | TGTGCCAGCTCACCGACTCCGGGGCAGGGAGACTACGAGCAGTACTTC
TRBJ1-2 | TRBD1 | once | TRBV5-4 | CASSAPGQGPHPNGYTF | TGTGCCAGCAGCGCCCCGGGACAGGGCCCTCATCCAAATGGCTACACCTTC
TRBJ2-1 | NA | NA | TRBV27 | CASRAGLLAGSYNEQFF | TGTGCCAGCAGGGCCGGACTCCTAGCAGGCTCCTACAATGAGCAGTTCTTC
TRBJ1-1 | NA | few | TRBV9 | CASSALGGALTEAFF | TGTGCCAGCAGCGCACTTGGAGGGGCTCTAACTGAAGCTTTCTTT
TRBJ1-6 | NA | NA | TRBV14 | CASSQEGLGNSPLHF | TGTGCCAGCAGCCAAGAAGGACTGGGGAATTCACCCCTCCACTTT
TRBJ2-5 | NA | NA | TRBV19 | CATQGRGAQETQYF | TGTGCCACCCAAGGTCGGGGGGCCCAAGAGACCCAGTACTTC
TRBJ1-5 | NA | NA | TRBV19 | CASSTTGVALGGQPQHF | TGTGCCAGTAGTACTACCGGGGTTGCCCTAGGGGGGCAGCCCCAGCATTTT
TRBJ2-3 | NA | NA | TRBV9 | CASSVEGVWADTQYF | TGTGCCAGCAGCGTAGAAGGGGTTTGGGCAGATACGCAGTATTTT
TRBJ2-1 | NA | once | TRBV19 | CASSTNGPTSREQFF | TGTGCCAGTAGTACAAACGGACCCACCTCAAGGGAGCAGTTCTTC
TRBJ1-1 | NA | NA | TRBV5-4 | CASSLRFGTWGEAFF | TGTGCCAGCAGCTTGAGATTTGGGACATGGGGTGAAGCTTTCTTT
TRBJ1-1 | NA | NA | TRBV7-2 | CASSPRTTGPTEAFF | TGTGCCAGCAGCCCGAGGACAACCGGTCCCACTGAAGCTTTCTTT
TRBJ2-7 | NA | NA | TRBV27 | CASSSRGRSSYEQYF | TGTGCCAGCAGTTCCCGGGGGAGGAGCTCCTACGAGCAGTACTTC
TRBJ1-6 | NA | NA | TRBV5-4 | CASSLDRVSPLHF | TGTGCCAGCAGCTTGGACAGGGTCTCACCCCTCCACTTT
TRBJ2-7 | NA | few | TRBV2 | CASKRVGYSYEQYF | TGTGCCAGCAAGAGGGTGGGGTACTCCTACGAGCAGTACTTC
TRBJ2-1 | NA | NA | TRBV4-2 | CASSQGLDNEQFF | TGTGCCAGCAGCCAAGGACTAGACAATGAGCAGTTCTTC
TRBJ2-3 | NA | NA | TRBV6-5 | CASRFREADTQYF | TGTGCCAGCAGGTTCAGGGAAGCGGATACGCAGTATTTT
TRBJ2-7 | TRBD2 | NA | TRBV28 | CASSPPSGAYEQYF | TGTGCCAGCAGTCCACCTAGCGGAGCCTACGAGCAGTACTTC
TRBJ2-5 | NA | once | TRBV7-9 | CASSLWVGNTKTQYF | TGTGCCAGCAGCTTATGGGTAGGGAATACGAAGACCCAGTACTTC
TRBJ1-1 | NA | NA | TRBV2 | CATVRQPDTEAFF | TGTGCCACCGTCCGGCAGCCCGACACTGAAGCTTTCTTT
TRBJ2-7 | NA | once | TRBV3-1/TRBV3-2 | CASSQGGRGPYEQYF | TGTGCCAGCAGCCAAGGGGGGCGCGGTCCCTACGAGCAGTACTTC
TRBJ2-7 | NA | NA | TRBV28 | CASSYPRAEISSYEQYF | TGTGCCAGCAGCTACCCCCGGGCGGAGATCAGCTCCTACGAGCAGTACTTC
TRBJ1-6 | NA | NA | TRBV30 | CAWSVRNGRSSPLHF | TGTGCCTGGAGTGTACGCAACGGAAGGAGCTCACCCCTCCACTTT
TRBJ2-3 | NA | NA | TRBV11-2 | CASSPDRPLSIFTDTQYF | TGTGCCAGCAGCCCCGACAGGCCTCTCAGCATTTTCACAGATACGCAGTATTTT
TRBJ1-3 | NA | NA | TRBV28 | CASSLVGLRHRGNTIYF | TGTGCCAGCAGTTTGGTGGGGCTTAGGCATCGGGGAAACACCATATATTTT
TRBJ2-1 | TRBD2 | few | TRBV27 | CASRAFRGGLDNEQFF | TGTGCCAGCAGGGCCTTTCGGGGGGGACTGGACAATGAGCAGTTCTTC
TRBJ2-3 | NA | NA | TRBV28 | CASSRDSTDTQYF | TGTGCCAGCAGCAGGGACAGCACAGATACGCAGTATTTT
TRBJ2-3 | TRBD2 | NA | TRBV7-2 | CASRAPHGGVTGPDTQYF | TGTGCCAGCAGGGCACCTCACGGGGGGGTCACGGGTCCGGATACGCAGTATTTT
TRBJ2-5 | NA | NA | TRBV7-2 | CASGRPQETQYF | TGTGCCAGCGGGCGGCCCCAAGAGACCCAGTACTTC
TRBJ2-7 | NA | NA | TRBV4-2 | CASSQGGLEQYF | TGTGCCAGCAGCCAAGGGGGCCTAGAGCAGTACTTC
TRBJ1-3 | NA | once | TRBV28 | CASSLVRASGTGNTIYF | TGTGCCAGCAGTTTGGTAAGGGCGAGCGGAACTGGAAACACCATATATTTT
TRBJ2-1 | NA | once | TRBV11-3 | CASSPTIYNEQFF | TGTGCCAGCAGCCCGACGATCTACAATGAGCAGTTCTTC
TRBJ1-1 | NA | NA | TRBV6-1 | CASSENSRRRRGAFF | TGTGCCAGCAGTGAAAACTCGAGGAGGAGGAGGGGAGCTTTCTTT
TRBJ2-3 | NA | NA | TRBV5-1 | CASSLEGRLGTDTQYF | TGCGCCAGCAGCTTGGAGGGCCGCCTTGGCACAGATACGCAGTATTTT
TRBJ2-7 | NA | few | TRBV10-3 | CAIREPAYEQYF | TGTGCCATCAGGGAGCCCGCCTACGAGCAGTACTTC
TRBJ2-6 | TRBD2 | NA | TRBV4-3 | CASSQVSGSAGDSGANVLTF | TGCGCCAGCAGCCAAGTAAGTGGGTCAGCGGGGGACTCTGGGGCCAACGTCCTGACTTTC
TRBJ1-5 | NA | few | TRBV6-5 | CASSAGQLGNQPQHF | TGTGCCAGCAGCGCAGGGCAACTCGGGAATCAGCCCCAGCATTTT
TRBJ2-3 | TRBD1 | NA | TRBV19 | CASSPLDRGTDTQYF | TGTGCCAGTAGTCCCCTAGACAGGGGCACAGATACGCAGTATTTT
TRBJ1-6 | TRBD1 | NA | TRBV2 | CASSGPGGSSYNSPLHF | TGTGCCAGCTCCGGCCCAGGGGGAAGCTCCTATAATTCACCCCTCCACTTT
TRBJ2-1 | NA | NA | TRBV6-2/TRBV6-3 | CASSRSGLGNEQFF | TGTGCCAGCAGTCGGAGCGGGCTTGGAAATGAGCAGTTCTTC
TRBJ1-5 | NA | NA | TRBV30 | CAWSRFGPWNQPQHF | TGTGCCTGGAGTAGGTTTGGACCCTGGAATCAGCCCCAGCATTTT
TRBJ2-1 | TRBD1 | once | TRBV9 | CASSVEGQGANEQFF | TGTGCCAGCAGCGTAGAGGGACAGGGGGCTAATGAGCAGTTCTTC
TRBJ2-1 | NA | NA | TRBV7-9 | CASSFSRWNEQFF | TGTGCCAGCAGCTTCTCGCGTTGGAATGAGCAGTTCTTC
TRBJ1-5 | NA | NA | TRBV30 | CAGSPGQSNQPQHF | TGTGCCGGTTCGCCGGGACAAAGCAATCAGCCCCAGCATTTT
TRBJ1-1 | NA | NA | TRBV18 | CASSPPRDTEAFF | TGTGCCAGCTCACCACCCCGGGACACTGAAGCTTTCTTT
TRBJ2-3 | NA | once | TRBV30 | CAWSRTDTQYF | TGTGCCTGGAGTCGCACAGATACGCAGTATTTT
TRBJ1-2 | NA | once | TRBV18 | CASSPLGGEEYGYTF | TGTGCCAGCTCACCACTGGGGGGCGAAGAGTATGGCTACACCTTC
TRBJ2-1 | TRBD2 | NA | TRBV7-8 | CASSLAGTSGSAPYNEQFF | TGTGCCAGCAGCTTAGCGGGGACTAGCGGGAGTGCGCCCTACAATGAGCAGTTCTTC
TRBJ1-6 | TRBD1 | NA | TRBV3-1/TRBV3-2 | CASSRQGSTWLDNSPLHF | TGTGCCAGCAGCCGACAGGGTAGTACTTGGTTGGATAATTCACCCCTCCACTTT
TRBJ2-7 | TRBD1 | few | TRBV27 | CASRSTGSPFYEQYF | TGTGCCAGCAGATCGACAGGGTCGCCGTTCTACGAGCAGTACTTC
TRBJ1-1 | NA | few | TRBV9 | CASSVARVGYAFF | TGTGCCAGCAGCGTAGCTCGCGTGGGCTATGCTTTCTTT
TRBJ1-4 | NA | NA | TRBV5-1 | CASSELGGLYEKLFF | TGCGCCAGCAGCGAATTAGGGGGATTATATGAAAAACTGTTTTTT
TRBJ1-1 | TRBD1 | once | TRBV12-5 | CASGNYRGIVEAFF | TGTGCTAGTGGCAATTACAGGGGAATAGTTGAAGCTTTCTTT